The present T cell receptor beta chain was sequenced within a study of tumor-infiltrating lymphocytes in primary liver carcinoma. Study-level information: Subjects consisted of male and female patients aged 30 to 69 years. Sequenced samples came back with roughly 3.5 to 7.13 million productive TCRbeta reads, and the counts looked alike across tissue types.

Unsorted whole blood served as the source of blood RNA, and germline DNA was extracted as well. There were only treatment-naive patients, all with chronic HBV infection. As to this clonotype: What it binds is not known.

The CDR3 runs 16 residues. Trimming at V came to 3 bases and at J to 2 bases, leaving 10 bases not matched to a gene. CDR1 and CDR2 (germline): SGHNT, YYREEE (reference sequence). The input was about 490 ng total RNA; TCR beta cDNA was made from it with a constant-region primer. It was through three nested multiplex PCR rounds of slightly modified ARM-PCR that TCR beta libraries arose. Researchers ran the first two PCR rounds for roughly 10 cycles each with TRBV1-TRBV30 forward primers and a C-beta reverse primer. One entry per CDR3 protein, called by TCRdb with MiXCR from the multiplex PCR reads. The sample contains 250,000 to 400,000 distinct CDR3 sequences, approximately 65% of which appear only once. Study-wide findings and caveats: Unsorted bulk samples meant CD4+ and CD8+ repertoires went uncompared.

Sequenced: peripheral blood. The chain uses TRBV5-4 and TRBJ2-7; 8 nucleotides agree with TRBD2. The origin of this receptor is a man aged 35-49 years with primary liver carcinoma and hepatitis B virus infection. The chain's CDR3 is CASSYGLAGPAYEQYF. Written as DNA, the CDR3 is TGTGCCAGCAGCTACGGATTAGCGGGACCCGCCTACGAGCAGTACTTC.